This TCR beta chain appears in the sequencing data of a study of blood T cell repertoires in COVID-19. TCRdb keeps only in-frame clones here, not all; method: immunoSEQ multiplex PCR. This sample has around 300,000 clones, with around 86% found just once. This CDR3 has 15 residues. V trimming: 5 bases; J trimming: 3 bases; junction bases outside the gene matches: 4. Per the germline V gene, CDR1 is MNHEY and CDR2 is SMNVEV (reference sequence). Ten or more counts support this clone. The sample has other DNA sequences that encode this CDR3 too. This sequence was found in a woman in her twenties or thirties who had recovered from COVID-19. The sequencing sample was made of peripheral blood. This chain links TRBV27 with TRBJ2-1, with 10 nucleotides matching TRBD2. The CDR3 DNA is TGTGCCAGCAGTCGGACTAGCGGTAACTACAATGAGCAGTTCTTC. Amino acid sequence: CASSRTSGNYNEQFF.